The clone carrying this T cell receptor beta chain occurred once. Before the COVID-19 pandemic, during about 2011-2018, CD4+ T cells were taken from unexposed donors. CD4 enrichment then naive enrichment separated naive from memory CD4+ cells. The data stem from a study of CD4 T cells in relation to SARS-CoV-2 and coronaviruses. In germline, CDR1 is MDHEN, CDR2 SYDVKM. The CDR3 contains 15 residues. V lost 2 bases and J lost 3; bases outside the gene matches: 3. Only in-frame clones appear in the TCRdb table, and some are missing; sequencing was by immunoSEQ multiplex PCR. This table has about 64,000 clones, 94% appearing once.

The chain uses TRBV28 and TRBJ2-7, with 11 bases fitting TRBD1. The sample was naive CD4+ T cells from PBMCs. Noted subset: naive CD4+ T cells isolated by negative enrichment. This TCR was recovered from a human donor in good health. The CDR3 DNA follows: TGTGCCAGCAGTTTAATTGGGACAGGGGGCTACGAGCAGTACTTC. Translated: CASSLIGTGGYEQYF.